This T cell receptor (beta chain) was sequenced in a study of blood T cell repertoires in COVID-19 (dated by TCRdb to about 2020). Context from the whole study: The collaborator samples originated in the United States, Italy and Spain and spanned the acute and convalescent phases of COVID-19. The repertoires were made available in a free public database intended to serve as a resource for research on the immune response to SARS-CoV-2. Subjects who had been exposed to COVID-19, were actively infected with it, or had recovered from it provided the deeply sampled blood TCRbeta repertoires that made up the dataset. Where available, HLA class I and class II types were taken from metadata supplied by the sample provider and were not determined by assay-based typing. The material from the prospective study consisted of cDNA or gDNA derived from T cells, B-cell-depleted T cells, or PBMCs. The samples were drawn from two sources: the first 160 participants of the ongoing ImmuneRACE study, and 1,000 to 1,500 subjects contributed by 6 global collaborators. A de-identified subject ID, COVID-19 status, age in years and sex were almost always included in the sample metadata.

Overall study results and their limits: How much clinical and demographic metadata was included differed by source and by participant, and the metadata was provided uncurated.

Whole blood was collected in K2EDTA tubes by collaborating institutions according to the institutions' own protocols. For TCRbeta analysis, collaborators shipped samples in one of three forms: frozen whole blood, isolated PBMCs, or DNA extracted from either of those sample types. The immunoSEQ Assay, a bias-controlled multiplex PCR, was used to amplify TCRbeta CDR3 regions from genomic DNA. Per the source publication's procedure: The number of nucleated cells in each sample was estimated by amplification of reference gene primers within the assay. To quantify the absolute abundance of each unique TCRbeta CDR3 rearrangement, sequence reads were collapsed and filtered. For each sample, productive Simpson clonality was calculated as the square root of Simpson's diversity index across productive rearrangements. The clones in this table, taken by TCRdb from immuneACCESS, are in-frame only. Not every clone is retained; where verified, under half of the shortfall comes from an unresolved V gene, and the cause of the rest is unknown. D and trimming were read from the DNA, whereas the V and J calls and clone size are those reported in that table. Within this sample are 60,000 to 70,000 clones, with roughly nine tenths of them counted one time only. In total, the top ten clones hold about 7.9% of the sample.

The CDR3, cysteine through phenylalanine, is 15 amino acids long. Only the CDR3 DNA is retained, 45 bases long and in frame from the first base. CDR1 and CDR2 are drawn from the germline V gene: SGDLS, YYNGEE. For this chain, trimming is 3 bases at the V end and 4 bases at the J end, and the number of junction bases without a gene match is 8. Only one count was recorded for this clone. Its antigen remains undetermined. The record has no base qualities; no much larger clone is one base away. The V and J segments used are TRBV9 and TRBJ1-1; 8 bases in between match TRBD1. This clonotype was obtained from a human donor in a cohort sampled during active COVID-19. Specimen: peripheral blood. The CDR3 protein: CASSGRQGKGTEAFF. Read as DNA, the sequence is TGTGCCAGCAGCGGACGACAGGGGAAGGGCACTGAAGCTTTCTTT. The reference TRBV9 and TRBJ1-1 proteins fill in what lies around the CDR3, so the full variable domain reads DSGVTQTPKHLITATGQRVTLRCSPRSGDLSVYWYQQSLDQGLQFLIQYYNGEERAKGNILERFSAQQFPDLHSELNLSSLELGDSALYFCASSGRQGKGTEAFFGQGTRLTVV.